One sample yielded the 30 T cell receptor beta chains listed below, sequenced in a study of cytomegalovirus exposure and HLA in healthy donors. Vbeta (60) and Jbeta (13) primers were used in the PCR. The protocol was immunoSEQ multiplex PCR, while the TCRdb copy is restricted to in-frame clones and leaves out a portion. The sample lists about 150,000 clones; 65% to 75% were seen once. Sequences were obtained from PBMCs. These receptors were taken from a man aged 18-30 years in good health and CMV-seronegative.

This clone was found once. V usage is TRBV29-1 and J usage is TRBJ1-1; no clear D. CDR1 and CDR2 from the germline V gene are SQVTM and ANQGSEA. The CDR3 is 12 residues long. V lost 6 bases and J lost 3, with 11 bases in between. CDR3 in amino acids: CSVGMDYTEAFF. The CDR3 nucleotides are TGCAGCGTCGGGATGGATTACACTGAAGCTTTCTTT. The variable domain in full, completed from reference TRBV29-1 and TRBJ1-1, reads SAVISQKPSRDICQRGTSLTIQCQVDSQVTMMFWYRQQPGQSLTLIATANQGSEATYESGFVIDKFPISRPNLTFSTLTVSNMSPEDSSIYLCSVGMDYTEAFFGQGTRLTVV.

The gene calls are TRBV4-2 and TRBJ2-7; TRBD1 matches 8 bases. The V and J ends lost 1 base and 5 bases, in that order; junction bases with no gene match: 13. Germline CDR1 reads LGHNA; CDR2 reads YNFKEQ. This CDR3 contains 17 residues. The CDR3 is CASSQGPGQALPDEQYF. In DNA form, the CDR3 reads TGTGCCAGCAGCCAAGGACCGGGACAGGCCCTACCTGACGAGCAGTACTTC.

The chain has TRBV10-2 and TRBJ1-3; D uncertain. V dropped 3 bases and J dropped 1 base, with 7 bases sitting between them. The CDR3 is 14 residues long. Looked up from germline, CDR1 is WSHSY and CDR2 is SAAADI. The CDR3 sequence: CASSDGLSGNTIYF. The CDR3 region has the DNA TGCGCCAGCAGTGACGGACTTTCTGGAAACACCATATATTTT.

This clone was seen a handful of times. The chain couples TRBV6-4 to TRBJ1-5; 9 positions agree with TRBD1. J was trimmed by 3 bases and V by 5 bases; bases with no gene match: 5. The CDR3 has 15 residues. CDR1 and CDR2 from the germline V gene are MRHNA and SNTAGT. CDR3 loop: CASSPGTGLNQPQHF. The CDR3 DNA reads TGTGCCAGCAGTCCCGGGACAGGGCTCAATCAGCCCCAGCATTTT.

This chain links TRBV11-2 with TRBJ1-2; D unclear. Trimming cost V 0 bases and J 5 bases, with 7 bases left between them. The germline V gene has CDR1 SGHAT and CDR2 FQNNGV. The CDR3 runs to 13 residues. The CDR3 DNA follows: TGTGCCAGCAGCTTAGAGCGGGTTTATGGCTACACCTTC. This translates into CASSLERVYGYTF.

There are a few counts of this clone. This rearrangement joins TRBV5-6 to TRBJ1-2; TRBD1 agrees at 7 bases. J was trimmed by 4 bases and V by 4 bases; bases with no gene match: 10. The germline CDR1 and CDR2 sequences are SGHDT and YYEEEE. The CDR3 is made up of 15 amino acids. The CDR3 region is CASSTQPGQIYGYTF. CDR3 coding DNA: TGTGCCAGCAGCACCCAACCGGGACAGATCTATGGCTACACCTTC.

The V call is TRBV6-1, the J call TRBJ1-3; D ambiguous. There are 17 residues in the CDR3. Trimming pared 2 bases from V and 0 bases from J, leaving 14 bases between. CDR1 and CDR2 (germline): MNHNS, SASEGT. Here the CDR3 reads CASSEFGQKSSGNTIYF. The CDR3 DNA reads TGTGCCAGCAGTGAATTTGGGCAGAAGAGCTCTGGAAACACCATATATTTT.

The chain joins TRBV6-5 to TRBJ2-7; D remains ambiguous. The V and J ends lost 0 bases and 6 bases respectively, with 9 bases between them. Germline V CDR1 and CDR2: MNHEY, SVGAGI. This CDR3 has 13 amino acids. The CDR3 region has the DNA TGTGCCAGCAGTTACTCGAGGTGGGGCGAGCAGTACGTC. Its protein is CASSYSRWGEQYV.

The chain carries TRBV28 and TRBJ2-2, with D tentatively TRBD2 (5 bases). The CDR3 runs to 16 residues. Looked up from germline, CDR1 is MDHEN and CDR2 is SYDVKM. V was cut by 7 bases and J by 0 bases, with 15 bases left in between. CDR3 DNA sequence: TGTGCCAGCACCGATCTGCGGGCCGCGAACACCGGGGAGCTGTTTTTT. This encodes CASTDLRAANTGELFF. Based on the CDR3 plus reference TRBV28 and TRBJ2-2, the full variable domain is DVKVTQSSRYLVKRTGEKVFLECVQDMDHENMFWYRQDPGLGLRLIYFSYDVKMKEKGDIPEGYSVSREKKERFSLILESASTNQTSMYLCASTDLRAANTGELFFGEGSRLTVL.

The chain has TRBV18 and TRBJ2-5; D is ambiguous. Germline lookup yields CDR1 KGHSH and CDR2 LQKENI. The CDR3 has 13 amino acids. V lost 4 bases and J lost 5, with 11 bases in between. For the CDR3, the DNA is TGTGCCAGCTCACGGCTGTCCTCGGAGACCCAGTACTTC. It codes for CASSRLSSETQYF. The variable domain in full, completed from reference TRBV18 and TRBJ2-5, reads NAGVMQNPRHLVRRRGQEARLRCSPMKGHSHVYWYRQLPEEGLKFMVYLQKENIIDESGMPKERFSAEFPKEGPSILRIQQVVRGDSAAYFCASSRLSSETQYFGPGTRLLVL.

CDR3 loop: CASSLSAGGPSTYEQYF. CDR3 coding DNA: TGTGCCAGCAGCTTATCAGCGGGGGGACCTTCTACCTACGAGCAGTACTTC. The chain joins TRBV7-9 to TRBJ2-7, with 9 bases fitting TRBD2. This CDR3 has 17 residues. The ends lost 2 bases at V and 2 bases at J; junction bases unmatched: 10. CDR1 and CDR2 (germline): SEHNR, FQNEAQ (reference sequence).

The CDR3 DNA is TGCACCAGCAGCCAAGGTCGTAGCGGGGGGGATAGCTCCTACGAGCAGTACGTC. Translating gives CTSSQGRSGGDSSYEQYV. The chain carries TRBV1 and TRBJ2-7; the D call in the table, TRBD2, was not verified against the DNA. TRBV1 is assigned pseudogene status. There are 18 residues in the CDR3.

As concerns this clone: One end of the junction does not line up with germline, which may come from a read error. This sequence joins TRBV28 and TRBJ2-1, with 8 bases that match TRBD1. CDR1 is MDHEN, CDR2 SYDVKM, per germline. This CDR3 region has 14 residues. CDR3 in DNA: TGTGCCGGCAGTTTACCAGGGGGCTATATTGAGCAGTTCTTC. It yields the protein CAGSLPGGYIEQFF.

V usage is TRBV5-4 and J usage is TRBJ1-4, with D hard to call. Trimming shortened V by 0 bases and J by 0 bases, and 9 bases separated the two germline ends. Germline-derived CDR1 and CDR2 are SGHNT and YYREEE (reference sequence). The CDR3 extends over 16 amino acids. The CDR3 bases are TGTGCCAGCAGCTTGGCCCACTCGGCAACTAATGAAAAACTGTTTTTT. Residues: CASSLAHSATNEKLFF.

This chain connects TRBV14 to TRBJ1-3; D gene uncertain. The CDR3 runs to 14 residues. Germline V gives CDR1 SGHDN, CDR2 FVKESK. The V end was cut by 6 bases, the J end by 1 base, with 10 bases between. Written as DNA, the CDR3 is TGTGCCAGCAGGCCCTCCAGTTCTGGAAACACCATATATTTT. Protein sequence: CASRPSSSGNTIYF.

This chain uses TRBV7-9 with TRBJ2-2; 7 nucleotides agree with TRBD1. Unmatched junction bases numbered 13, after V lost 4 bases and J lost 5 bases. From germline, CDR1 is SEHNR and CDR2 FQNEAQ (reference sequence). This CDR3 has 17 amino acids. The CDR3 loop reads CASSSGPGQRKTGELFF. For the CDR3, the DNA is TGTGCCAGCAGCTCCGGCCCGGGACAGCGAAAGACCGGGGAGCTGTTTTTT.

Concerning this clone itself: Germline and junction disagree at one end, which may indicate a read error. The V call is TRBV10-3, the J call TRBJ1-2, with 8 positions matching TRBD1. The germline gives CDR1 ENHRY, CDR2 SYGVKD. The CDR3 loop spans 15 amino acids. The CDR3 sequence: CASSYPPGQGEGYTF. The DNA for the CDR3 is TGTGCCAGCAGTTACCCACCCGGACAGGGAGAGGGCTACACCTTC.

This chain uses TRBV27 with TRBJ1-4; 9 nucleotides agree with TRBD1. The CDR3 is made up of 14 amino acids. The V gene end was trimmed by 2 bases and the J gene end by 6 bases; junction bases not matched to a gene: 1. Germline V gene data show CDR1 as MNHEY and CDR2 as SMNVEV (reference sequence). CDR3: CASSLRQGDEKLFF. In DNA, the CDR3 is TGTGCCAGCAGTTTACGACAGGGGGATGAAAAACTGTTTTTT.

With regard to this clone: The germline gene is not matched at one end of the junction; a read error may be the cause. V is TRBV29-1 and J is TRBJ2-7; 9 positions agree with TRBD1. The CDR3 spans 11 residues. Germline V gene data show CDR1 as SQVTM and CDR2 as ANQGSEA. The CDR3 is CSVLAGGQGIF. CDR3 coding DNA: TGCAGCGTACTCGCCGGGGGACAGGGTATATTC.

The chain combines TRBV30 with TRBJ1-2; D is uncertain. V dropped 2 bases and J dropped 0 bases, with 7 bases sitting between them. CDR1 is GTSNPN, CDR2 SVGIG, per germline (reference sequence). This CDR3 comprises 13 residues. Here the CDR3 DNA reads TGTGCCTGGAGTAGTCAGACTAACTATGGCTACACCTTC. Its translation: CAWSSQTNYGYTF.

CDR3 sequence (DNA): TGTGCCATCAGTCAGACAGGGACGTCTGGTACTGAAGCTTTCTTT. It codes for CAISQTGTSGTEAFF. This chain links TRBV10-3 with TRBJ1-1; TRBD1 matches 7 bases. Germline values: CDR1 ENHRY, CDR2 SYGVKD. The CDR3 consists of 15 residues. V lost 5 bases and J lost 5; bases outside the gene matches: 11.

The gene calls are TRBV5-1 and TRBJ2-5; the match to TRBD1 covers 9 bases. V trimming: 5 bases; J trimming: 1 base; junction bases outside the gene matches: 9. This CDR3 contains 16 residues. Per germline, CDR1 SGHRS and CDR2 YFSETQ. The CDR3 region is CASSFQPGQGQETQYF. The CDR3 DNA follows: TGCGCCAGCAGTTTTCAACCGGGACAGGGCCAAGAGACCCAGTACTTC.

This rearrangement joins TRBV11-3 to TRBJ1-2; 9 bases align to TRBD1. V shed 6 bases, J shed 8 bases, and the junction held 4 bases outside the gene matches. The CDR3 sequence is 12 residues long. The V gene's germline CDR1 is SGHNT and CDR2 YENEEA. CDR3 sequence reads: CASSRQGVGYTF. DNA of the CDR3: TGTGCCAGCAGTCGACAGGGGGTAGGCTACACCTTC. Based on the CDR3 plus reference TRBV11-3 and TRBJ1-2, the full variable domain is EAGVVQSPRYKIIEKKQPVAFWCNPISGHNTLYWYLQNLGQGPELLIRYENEEAVDDSQLPKDRFSAERLKGVDSTLKIQPAELGDSAVYLCASSRQGVGYTFGSGTRLTVV.

This clone appeared a few times. The rearrangement uses TRBV19 and TRBJ2-2, with 8 bases identical to TRBD1. Germline V gene lookup returns CDR1 LNHDA and CDR2 SQIVND (reference sequence). CDR3 length: 13 amino acids. J was trimmed by 6 bases and V by 9 bases; bases with no gene match: 6. CDR3 sequence reads: CASRTGLAGELFF. For the CDR3, the DNA is TGTGCCAGCAGGACAGGGCTCGCCGGGGAGCTGTTTTTT. Full variable domain (missing parts from reference TRBV19 and TRBJ2-2): DGGITQSPKYLFRKEGQNVTLSCEQNLNHDAMYWYRQDPGQGLRLIYYSQIVNDFQKGDIAEGYSVSREKKESFPLTVTSAQKNPTAFYLCASRTGLAGELFFGEGSRLTVL.

The rearrangement links TRBV5-5 to TRBJ2-7; D is unclear. V was clipped by 4 bases and J by 0 bases, with 11 bases between them. The CDR3 extends over 14 amino acids. Per the germline V gene, CDR1 is SGHKS and CDR2 is YYEKEE (reference sequence). The CDR3 sequence is CASSPASVSYEQYF. DNA for the CDR3: TGTGCCAGCAGCCCCGCTAGTGTCTCCTACGAGCAGTACTTC.

CDR3 sequence (DNA): TGTGCCAGCAGTCCGTCACATTCGAATGAGCAGTTCTTC. Translating gives CASSPSHSNEQFF. V usage is TRBV6-5 and J usage is TRBJ2-1; no clear D. The CDR3 spans 13 residues. Trimming removed 5 bases at V and 7 bases at J, with 12 bases between. Germline V gene sequence: CDR1 MNHEY, CDR2 SVGAGI.

The chain couples TRBV19 to TRBJ2-5; D not certain. Between the trimmed V and J ends, which lost 8 bases and 5 bases, there was a span of 15 bases. Germline lookup yields CDR1 LNHDA and CDR2 SQIVND (reference sequence). This CDR3 comprises 13 residues. As DNA, the CDR3 is TGTGCCAGTGCAGGAAGAGCCCGGGAGACCCAGTACTTC. Residues: CASAGRARETQYF.

The chain is built from TRBV7-2 and TRBJ1-5; unclear D gene. This CDR3 contains 14 residues. V was cut by 1 base and J by 6 bases, with 10 bases left in between. The germline gives CDR1 SGHTA, CDR2 FQGNSA. CDR3 amino acids: CASSLVGVVQPQHF. The CDR3 nucleotides read TGTGCCAGCAGCTTAGTCGGGGTTGTTCAGCCCCAGCATTTT.

This clone was seen a few times. This chain links TRBV6-5 with TRBJ1-1; 9 nucleotides align to TRBD1. V lost 3 bases, J lost 3 bases, and 2 bases stayed unmatched. The CDR3 is made up of 14 amino acids. Germline lookup yields CDR1 MNHEY and CDR2 SVGAGI. CDR3 coding DNA: TGTGCCAGCAGTTATGGGGACAGGGACACTGAAGCTTTCTTT. This sequence encodes CASSYGDRDTEAFF.

This clone showed up just once. The rearrangement joins TRBV18 to TRBJ1-6, with D maybe TRBD1 (5 bases). Deletions cut 0 bases from V and 8 bases from J, with 11 bases between. Per germline, CDR1 KGHSH and CDR2 LQKENI. The CDR3 loop spans 15 amino acids. The CDR3 spells CASSPPSGKDSPLHF. CDR3 nucleotides: TGTGCCAGCTCACCACCCTCAGGGAAAGATTCACCCCTCCACTTT.